This T cell receptor (beta chain) comes out of a study of chemoradiotherapy in HPV16-positive cancers. Measured with immunoSEQ multiplex PCR; TCRdb has only the in-frame clones, and not every one. The table includes more than 1,000 clones, more than 90% detected once. In germline, CDR1 is MNHEY, CDR2 SMNVEV (reference sequence). The CDR3 runs 16 residues. Trimming stripped 4 bases from V and 0 bases from J, with 13 bases between. The count of this clone is one. The sequencing here drew on tumor tissue, taken from a patient who underwent chemoradiotherapy. The V and J genes are TRBV27 and TRBJ1-3, with D uncertain. This TCR derives from a human donor with HPV-associated anogenital cancer. The CDR3 DNA reads TGTGCCAGCAGTTCCCGTTCCCCCTACTCTGGAAACACCATATATTTT. It encodes CASSSRSPYSGNTIYF.